This T cell receptor beta chain was captured in a study of Graves' ophthalmopathy and Graves' hyperthyroidism. Study overall: At initial diagnosis, peripheral blood was obtained, and this preceded any treatment.

Points on this clonotype: Its matching antigen is unknown. The junction does not match germline at one end; this may be a read error.

Study results and limitations: A roughly 81% specificity and roughly 90% sensitivity were achieved by a 13-signature model that separated ophthalmopathy from stable hyperthyroidism. Most thyroid-expanded clonotypes exceeding 0.001 frequency were also found in blood.

Clinicians made diagnoses from clinical symptoms, serum thyroxine, TRAb, thyroid ultrasound and orbital computed tomography. RNA transcripts were the template, and TCR beta CDR3 regions were amplified from them. First-round RT-PCR used HTBI primers; second-round multiplex PCR followed. TCRdb recomputed calls from the multiplex PCR reads with MiXCR, one row per CDR3 protein. Of about 16,000 distinct CDR3 sequences detected, roughly 50% appear once; the ten largest clones hold roughly 23%. Sequenced: peripheral blood. The source of this sequence is a woman between 35 and 50 years old with stable Graves' hyperthyroidism.

CDR3 nucleotides: TGCGCCAGCAGCCAATATAGCGGGGGAGGTGAGCAGTTCTTC. It specifies CASSQYSGGGEQFF. V is TRBV7-2 and J is TRBJ2-1, with 9 bases matching TRBD2. CDR1 and CDR2 from the germline V gene are SGHTA and FQGNSA. This CDR3 is 14 amino acids long.